These T cell receptor beta chains were read from a single sample in a study of identical twins. Using its own MiXCR run on the 5' RACE reads, TCRdb lists one record per CDR3 protein. The sample includes 120,000 to 150,000 distinct CDR3 sequences, around 3.5% of them seen just once. Sequenced sample: memory T cells sorted from blood. These receptors originate from a man younger than 30 in good health. CDR3s include the opening cysteine and the closing phenylalanine or tryptophan. D genes are given only for firm matches. Clone size is not always given. Where it is, it says once, few, many or a class for expanded clones.

J | D | V | size | CDR3 | DNA
TRBJ1-4 | TRBD1 | TRBV20-1 | many | CRAENRGRLSNEKLFF | TGCAGAGCCGAAAACAGGGGGCGGTTATCTAATGAAAAACTGTTTTTT
TRBJ2-3 | TRBD2 | TRBV3-1 | many | CASTRTSGTDTQYF | TGTGCCAGCACCCGGACTAGCGGTACAGATACGCAGTATTTT
TRBJ2-7 | TRBD2 | TRBV20-1 | few | CSANPPASGSYEQYF | TGCAGTGCCAACCCCCCAGCTAGCGGCTCCTACGAGCAGTACTTC
TRBJ2-3 | NA | TRBV12-3/TRBV12-4 | many | CASTTLMGTDTQYF | TGTGCCAGCACCACGCTAATGGGCACAGATACGCAGTATTTT
TRBJ2-2 | NA | TRBV7-6 | many | CASSLSPGVYTGELFF | TGTGCCAGCAGCTTGAGTCCCGGGGTATACACCGGGGAGCTGTTTTTT
TRBJ1-5 | TRBD1 | TRBV6-1 | many | CASRSGQGSNQPQHF | TGTGCCAGCAGAAGCGGACAGGGAAGCAATCAGCCCCAGCATTTT
TRBJ2-6 | TRBD2 | TRBV11-2 | many | CASSFLAGGSGANVLTF | TGTGCCAGCAGCTTCTTAGCGGGAGGCTCTGGGGCCAACGTCCTGACTTTC
TRBJ2-1 | TRBD2 | TRBV5-6 | many | CASSPGRLGLAGGNEQFF | TGTGCCAGCAGCCCGGGACGGTTGGGACTAGCGGGAGGAAATGAGCAGTTCTTC
TRBJ2-3 | NA | TRBV20-1 | many | CGYSGGTDTQYF | TGCGGTTACTCGGGTGGCACAGATACGCAGTATTTT
TRBJ2-3 | TRBD2 | TRBV6-1 | many | CASSPQGAGVVSDTQYF | TGTGCCAGCAGTCCCCAAGGAGCGGGAGTAGTCTCAGATACGCAGTATTTT
TRBJ1-1 | NA | TRBV3-1 | few | CASSQVIVSVQSLTMNTEAFF | TGTGCCAGCAGCCAAGTCATAGTGTCTGTACAGTCACTTACAATGAACACTGAAGCTTTCTTT
TRBJ2-7 | NA | TRBV20-1 | many | CSATRTTLGSGEQYF | TGCAGTGCTACAAGGACTACCCTGGGTTCTGGGGAGCAGTACTTC
TRBJ2-2 | NA | TRBV20-1 | many | CSARGGGFNTGELFF | TGCAGTGCTAGAGGTGGGGGGTTTAACACCGGGGAGCTGTTTTTT
TRBJ2-3 | NA | TRBV20-1 | many | CSASSLTDTQYF | TGCAGTGCCTCTAGTCTGACAGATACGCAGTATTTT
TRBJ2-7 | NA | TRBV7-2 | many | CASSEQGYEQYF | TGTGCCAGCAGCGAACAGGGTTACGAGCAGTACTTC
TRBJ2-2 | TRBD2 | TRBV5-5 | many | CASSLSGRVDTGELFF | TGTGCCAGCAGCTTAAGCGGGAGAGTAGACACCGGGGAGCTGTTTTTT
TRBJ2-7 | TRBD2 | TRBV6-2/TRBV6-3 | many | CASSRGTSGRANEQYF | TGTGCCAGCAGTCGCGGGACTAGCGGGAGGGCCAACGAGCAGTACTTC
TRBJ1-1 | TRBD1 | TRBV5-1 | many | CASSQQGQGAFF | TGCGCCAGCAGCCAACAGGGACAGGGAGCTTTCTTT
TRBJ2-1 | NA | TRBV7-9 | many | CASSLVGGRSYNEQFF | TGTGCCAGCAGCTTAGTTGGCGGCCGCTCCTACAATGAGCAGTTCTTC
TRBJ2-1 | TRBD2 | TRBV6-4 | many | CACLFEREVYNEQFF | TGTGCCTGCTTATTCGAGCGGGAGGTCTACAATGAGCAGTTCTTC
TRBJ1-1 | NA | TRBV7-8 | many | CASSSQPGPNTEAFF | TGTGCCAGCAGCTCCCAACCGGGACCCAACACTGAAGCTTTCTTT
TRBJ1-2 | TRBD1 | TRBV14 | many | CASSTTGKGWDGYTF | TGTGCCAGCAGCACGACAGGGAAGGGCTGGGATGGCTACACCTTC
TRBJ2-2 | TRBD1 | TRBV5-1 | many | CASTRQGPGELFF | TGCGCCAGCACGAGACAGGGGCCCGGGGAGCTGTTTTTT
TRBJ2-2 | TRBD1 | TRBV6-2/TRBV6-3 | many | CASTPGTGFAGELFF | TGTGCCAGCACCCCCGGGACAGGATTCGCCGGGGAGCTGTTTTTT
TRBJ1-2 | NA | TRBV20-1 | few | CSANVGGMNYGYTF | TGCAGTGCCAACGTCGGGGGCATGAACTATGGCTACACCTTC
TRBJ2-5 | TRBD2 | TRBV19 | NA | CASSSLSGRARETQYF | TGTGCCAGTAGTAGTTTGAGCGGGAGGGCTCGGGAGACCCAGTACTTC
TRBJ2-5 | NA | TRBV7-2 | many | CASSQNRGGETQYF | TGTGCCAGCAGCCAAAACAGGGGAGGGGAGACCCAGTACTTC
TRBJ1-1 | NA | TRBV5-6 | many | CASSLVTMREAFF | TGTGCCAGCAGCTTGGTTACGATGAGGGAAGCTTTCTTT
TRBJ1-1 | NA | TRBV12-3/TRBV12-4 | many | CASSSLTEAFF | TGTGCCAGCAGTTCATTGACTGAAGCTTTCTTT
TRBJ2-1 | TRBD2 | TRBV4-1 | many | CASALAGGSNEQFF | TGCGCCAGCGCACTAGCGGGAGGGAGCAATGAGCAGTTCTTC
TRBJ2-4 | NA | TRBV5-6 | many | CASSLGDSPHIQYF | TGTGCCAGCAGCTTGGGCGATTCTCCTCACATTCAGTACTTC
TRBJ2-5 | TRBD2 | TRBV7-9 | many | CASSASGTLQETQYF | TGTGCCAGCAGCGCTAGCGGGACTTTACAAGAGACCCAGTACTTC
TRBJ2-1 | NA | TRBV7-2 | many | CASSPGPTQFF | TGTGCCAGCAGCCCCGGACCCACTCAGTTCTTC
TRBJ2-3 | TRBD1 | TRBV11-3 | many | CASSLDPGGITDTQYF | TGTGCCAGCAGCTTAGATCCAGGGGGTATCACAGATACGCAGTATTTT
TRBJ2-1 | TRBD2 | TRBV3-1 | many | CASSQAPAGLNEQFF | TGTGCCAGCAGCCAAGCTCCAGCGGGGCTCAATGAGCAGTTCTTC
TRBJ1-4 | TRBD1 | TRBV15 | many | CATSRGQGNEKLFF | TGTGCCACCAGCAGAGGACAGGGGAATGAAAAACTGTTTTTT
TRBJ1-1 | NA | TRBV9 | many | CASSVEYGTEAFF | TGTGCCAGCAGCGTGGAGTACGGCACTGAAGCTTTCTTT
TRBJ1-2 | NA | TRBV6-1 | many | CASSEAAARDGYTF | TGTGCCAGCAGTGAGGCTGCAGCCAGGGACGGCTACACCTTC
TRBJ1-2 | TRBD1 | TRBV6-2/TRBV6-3 | few | CASSHGTGSGYTF | TGTGCCAGCAGTCACGGGACAGGCAGCGGCTACACCTTC
TRBJ2-5 | NA | TRBV11-2 | many | CASSLPSGPFQETQYF | TGTGCCAGCAGCTTACCCTCCGGGCCTTTCCAAGAGACCCAGTACTTC
TRBJ1-2 | NA | TRBV5-5 | many | CASSPIYGNGYTF | TGTGCCAGCAGCCCCATCTACGGCAATGGCTACACCTTC
TRBJ2-3 | NA | TRBV7-9 | many | CASSSPLPGLNTDTQYF | TGTGCCAGCAGCTCCCCACTACCGGGACTCAACACAGATACGCAGTATTTT
TRBJ1-2 | NA | TRBV6-2/TRBV6-3 | many | CASSYPGTFPNYGYTF | TGTGCCAGCAGTTACCCCGGGACATTCCCAAACTATGGCTACACCTTC
TRBJ1-2 | TRBD1 | TRBV12-3/TRBV12-4 | many | CASSFTGDGYTF | TGTGCCAGCAGCTTTACAGGGGATGGCTACACCTTC
TRBJ1-5 | NA | TRBV4-3 | many | CASSQEWGNSNQPQHF | TGCGCCAGCAGCCAAGAGTGGGGGAATAGCAATCAGCCCCAGCATTTT
TRBJ1-4 | NA | TRBV6-1 | many | CASSDMTDQTNEKLFF | TGTGCCAGCAGTGATATGACAGACCAAACTAATGAAAAACTGTTTTTT
TRBJ2-1 | TRBD1 | TRBV7-8 | many | CASSATGGVWGNEQFF | TGTGCCAGCAGCGCCACAGGGGGCGTTTGGGGGAATGAGCAGTTCTTC
TRBJ1-2 | NA | TRBV4-1 | many | CASSRAAPYGYTF | TGCGCCAGCAGCCGTGCTGCCCCCTATGGCTACACCTTC
TRBJ1-2 | NA | TRBV5-1 | many | CASSLDGMGYGYTF | TGCGCCAGCAGCTTGGATGGGATGGGCTATGGCTACACCTTC
TRBJ2-5 | TRBD2 | TRBV5-1 | many | CASSLEGGPWETQYF | TGCGCCAGCAGCTTGGAGGGAGGGCCCTGGGAGACCCAGTACTTC